Listed below are T cell receptor beta chains from one sample, sequenced in a study of control samples from healthy donors and cancer patients. Produced via immunoSEQ multiplex PCR; TCRdb's table is partial and in-frame only. The sample consists of roughly 88,000 clones, 85% of them appearing once. Sequencing input: blood. These TCRs come from a man aged 30-40 years in good health. The CDR3 runs from the conserved cysteine through the conserved F or W. The order of the fields is clone size, J gene, V gene, D gene, CDR3 DNA, CDR3 protein. A D gene is named only where the DNA matches it firmly. The size entry is marked missing in some rows and otherwise reads once, few, many or a size class.

.,TRBJ1-5,TRBV19,.,TGTGCCAGCCGGGGGACTGGGGGGAGGCAAAATCAGCCCCAGCATTTT,CASRGTGGRQNQPQHF
.,TRBJ2-3,TRBV12-3/TRBV12-4,.,TGTGCCAGCAGTTTTCCAGGGTTGGATACGCAGTATTTT,CASSFPGLDTQYF
.,TRBJ2-5,TRBV6-5,TRBD1,TGTGCCAGCAGTCTCCGGGACAGGGGTGAGACCCAGTACTTC,CASSLRDRGETQYF
.,TRBJ2-3,TRBV20-1,TRBD2,TGCAGTGCTAGTCGCGGGGGGGCCACAGATACGCAGTATTTT,CSASRGGATDTQYF
few,TRBJ1-6,TRBV2,TRBD1,TGTGCCAGCAGACCCAGGGGGAGCTCCTATAATTCACCCCTCCACTTT,CASRPRGSSYNSPLHF
.,TRBJ2-7,TRBV27,TRBD1,TGTGCCAGCAGGAGACAGGGGGCCTCGCGGGAGCAGTACTTC,CASRRQGASREQYF
.,TRBJ1-1,TRBV18,.,TGTGCCAGCTCACCACCGGTAGGAGGGGCTACTGAAGCTTTCTTT,CASSPPVGGATEAFF
.,TRBJ1-1,TRBV27,.,TGTGCCAGCAGTTCAGGGGTCGTGAACACTGAAGCTTTCTTT,CASSSGVVNTEAFF
.,TRBJ2-1,TRBV30,.,TGTGCCGGCGGGTACAATGAGCAGTTCTTC,CAGGYNEQFF
.,TRBJ1-5,TRBV12-3/TRBV12-4,.,TGTGCCAGCAGTTTAGGTAGCGTTCAGCCCCAGCATTTT,CASSLGSVQPQHF
.,TRBJ1-3,TRBV19,.,TGTGCCAGTAGTAGGGCCCGGGGGGGCGTCGGAAACACCATATATTTT,CASSRARGGVGNTIYF
once,TRBJ1-2,TRBV19,.,TGTGCCAGTAGTAAAAGCAGGGAAGTAACAGGGGGCTACACCTTC,CASSKSREVTGGYTF
.,TRBJ1-6,TRBV2,.,TGTGCCAGCAGTGAGGGGGCGGACGTGGGATCACCCCTCCACTTT,CASSEGADVGSPLHF
few,TRBJ2-3,TRBV9,.,TGTGCCAGCAGCGGGACGGCGAGCACAGATACGCAGTATTTT,CASSGTASTDTQYF
.,TRBJ2-2,TRBV18,TRBD1,TGTGCCAGCTCACCAGGGACAGGGGACACCGGGGAGCTGTTTTTT,CASSPGTGDTGELFF
few,TRBJ1-2,TRBV10-2,TRBD1,TGCGCCAGCGGGGACAGCTTTAACTATGGCTACACCTTC,CASGDSFNYGYTF
.,TRBJ1-5,TRBV6-5,TRBD1,TGTGCCAGCAGTCCGGGACAGGGGAATCAGCCCCAGCATTTT,CASSPGQGNQPQHF
.,TRBJ1-2,TRBV19,.,TGTGCCAGTACTGGGGACGAAGATGGCTACACCTTC,CASTGDEDGYTF
.,TRBJ2-7,TRBV7-2,.,TGTGCCAGCAGCTTAAGACGGGGCGGAGACGAGCAGTACTTC,CASSLRRGGDEQYF
.,TRBJ2-1,TRBV10-2,.,TGCGCCAGCAGTGAAGACAGTTTCCCCTACAATGAGCAGTTCTTC,CASSEDSFPYNEQFF
.,TRBJ1-1,TRBV2,.,TGTGCCAGCAGTGAAGCAAGGAGGGGTGCTTTCTTT,CASSEARRGAFF
.,TRBJ2-1,TRBV4-1,.,TGCGCCAGCAGCCCCCGGCTGACAGCCTACAATGAGCAGTTCTTC,CASSPRLTAYNEQFF
.,TRBJ2-1,TRBV5-1,TRBD2,TGCGCCAGCAGCTTAACTAGCGGGGGGGCCTACAATGAGCAGTTCTTC,CASSLTSGGAYNEQFF
.,TRBJ1-4,TRBV28,TRBD1,TGTGCCAGCAGTTCGGGGGAAAGACAGGGAATAGGTCAACTGTTTTTT,CASSSGERQGIGQLFF
.,TRBJ2-7,TRBV18,TRBD2,TGTGCCAGCTCACCAGCTAGCGGAGGCGACGAGCAGTACTTC,CASSPASGGDEQYF
.,TRBJ1-3,TRBV7-9,.,TGTGCCAGCGCTACGGGGGCATCGGGAAACACCATATATTTT,CASATGASGNTIYF
.,TRBJ1-5,TRBV7-8,TRBD1,TGTGCCAGCAGCTCGGACAGGGATCAGCCCCAGCATTTT,CASSSDRDQPQHF
once,TRBJ2-3,TRBV10-2,.,TGCGCCAGACCAGGTTCAGATACGCAGTATTTT,CARPGSDTQYF
.,TRBJ2-7,TRBV19,.,TGTGCCAGTAACCGGGCAGGCTCCTACGAGCAGTACTTC,CASNRAGSYEQYF
.,TRBJ2-5,TRBV27,.,TGTGCCAGCAGTTTATGGGCCTTCCAAGAGACCCAGTACTTC,CASSLWAFQETQYF
.,TRBJ2-7,TRBV2,TRBD1,TGTGCCAGCAGTGAAATCCCCGGGACAGGGAACTACGAGCAGTACTTC,CASSEIPGTGNYEQYF
.,TRBJ1-2,TRBV7-3,.,TGTGCCAGCAGCCAGGACGGCCGATCCACTTTGAGCTACACCTTC,CASSQDGRSTLSYTF
.,TRBJ2-3,TRBV5-6,TRBD2,TGTGCCAGCAGTCTCGAACAGGGACTAGCGGTAACAGATACGCAGTATTTT,CASSLEQGLAVTDTQYF
.,TRBJ1-3,TRBV6-1,.,TGTGCCAGCAGTGAAAGTGTGTTATCTGGTGGAAACACCATATATTTT,CASSESVLSGGNTIYF
.,TRBJ2-7,TRBV19,TRBD1,TGTGCCAGTAGTATACAGGGGGCGAGCTACGAGCAGTACTTC,CASSIQGASYEQYF
.,TRBJ2-3,TRBV10-1,.,TGCGCCAGCAGTGCAGACAGCCGCACAGATACGCAGTATTTT,CASSADSRTDTQYF
.,TRBJ1-2,TRBV25-1,.,TGTGCCAGCAGTTCGGGGGAGCACTCCGGCTACACCTTC,CASSSGEHSGYTF